This TCR beta chain was retrieved from a study of CD4 and CD8 cells across lung adenocarcinoma regions. TCRdb redid the calling of the PCR reads with MiXCR, one entry per CDR3 protein. The sample lists 4,500 to 6,500 distinct CDR3 sequences; around 62% were seen once. Germline CDR1 is SGHVS and CDR2 is FNYEAQ. The V end was cut by 5 bases, the J end by 6 bases, with 16 bases between. The CDR3 extends over 14 amino acids. Sequenced sample: CD4+ T cells from the center of a lung tumor. The chain recombines TRBV7-6 with TRBJ2-5, with D perhaps TRBD1 (6 bases). The sequence derives from a female donor with lung adenocarcinoma. The CD4 and CD8 labels of this study may be unreliable. CDR3 sequence reads: CASSLRGSRKTQYF. CDR3 DNA sequence: TGTGCCAGCAGCCTAAGGGGGAGTCGGAAGACCCAGTACTTC.